What follows is one T cell receptor (beta chain) and its context. The antigen is unknown. The entry originates in a study of radiation and T cells in renal cell carcinoma. Findings of the study overall: Top tumor clonotypes rose in blood 2 weeks post-radiation, then contracted. No pretreatment tumor biopsies were available for baseline clonotypes.

Time point defined: blood 4 weeks post-SBRT, at nephrectomy. As to treatment: 15 Gy SBRT to primary tumor, nephrectomy 4 weeks later. Nephrectomy followed 15 Gy stereotactic body radiation by 4 weeks. Clones were read by immunoSEQ multiplex PCR, and TCRdb kept only the in-frame ones, dropping some. The sample contains over 120,000 clones, 65% to 90% of which appear only once. The source of this sequence is a woman in her 50s with renal cell carcinoma. The sample in question was blood, obtained from a patient whose treatment included radiotherapy and nephrectomy.

DNA of the CDR3: TGCGCCAGCTATCCTGGGGGGGGCCTTCAAGAGACCCAGTACTTC. Translated, it gives CASYPGGGLQETQYF. The chain has TRBV5-1 and TRBJ2-5, with a tentative D call TRBD2 (7 bases). The CDR3 has 15 amino acids. Trimming left V 7 bases short and J 2 bases short, with 18 bases between. The V gene's germline CDR1 is SGHRS and CDR2 YFSETQ.